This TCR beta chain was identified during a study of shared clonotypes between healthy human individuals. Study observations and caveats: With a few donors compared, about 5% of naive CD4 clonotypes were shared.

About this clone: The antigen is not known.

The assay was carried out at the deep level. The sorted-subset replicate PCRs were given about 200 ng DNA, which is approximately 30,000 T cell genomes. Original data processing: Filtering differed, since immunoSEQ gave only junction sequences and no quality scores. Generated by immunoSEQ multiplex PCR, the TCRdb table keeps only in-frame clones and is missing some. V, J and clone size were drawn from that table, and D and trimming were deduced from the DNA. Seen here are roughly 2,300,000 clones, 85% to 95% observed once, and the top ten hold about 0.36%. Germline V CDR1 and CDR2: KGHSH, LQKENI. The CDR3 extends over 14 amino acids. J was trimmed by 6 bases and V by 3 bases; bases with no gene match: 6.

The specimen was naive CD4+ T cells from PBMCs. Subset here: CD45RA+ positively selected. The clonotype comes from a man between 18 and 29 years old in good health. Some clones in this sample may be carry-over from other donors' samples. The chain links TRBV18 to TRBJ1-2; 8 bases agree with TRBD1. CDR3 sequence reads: CASSPRDRGHGYTF. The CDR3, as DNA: TGTGCCAGCTCACCGAGAGACAGGGGTCATGGCTACACCTTC.